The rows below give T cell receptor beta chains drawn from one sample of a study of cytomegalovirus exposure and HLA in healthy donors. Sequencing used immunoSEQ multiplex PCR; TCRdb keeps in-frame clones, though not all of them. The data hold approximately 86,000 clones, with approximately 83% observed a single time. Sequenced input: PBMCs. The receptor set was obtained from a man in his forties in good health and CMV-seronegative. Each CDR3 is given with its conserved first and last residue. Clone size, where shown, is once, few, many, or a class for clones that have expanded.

CDR3: CASSTRGSTDTQYF; J: TRBJ2-3; size: .; V: TRBV19
CDR3: CASNRAANTGELFF; J: TRBJ2-2; size: .; V: TRBV9
CDR3: CAISEKAGDYGYTF; J: TRBJ1-2; size: .; V: TRBV10-3
CDR3: CASSLYSGYEQYF; J: TRBJ2-7; size: .; V: TRBV5-1
CDR3: CASSPVATGAEPYF; J: TRBJ2-7; size: once; V: TRBV5-1
CDR3: CASSVGAGGYTEQYF; J: TRBJ2-7; size: .; V: TRBV9
CDR3: CASSLRGLANTGELFF; J: TRBJ2-2; size: .; V: TRBV19
CDR3: CASKTGALTTNEKLFF; J: TRBJ1-4; size: .; V: TRBV2
CDR3: CASSNPLGGAGDTQYF; J: TRBJ2-3; size: .; V: TRBV19
CDR3: CASSQDWGTGEAFF; J: TRBJ1-1; size: .; V: TRBV4-3
CDR3: CASITTGAGGYTF; J: TRBJ1-2; size: .; V: TRBV2
CDR3: CASSRRTGGEQYF; J: TRBJ2-7; size: .; V: TRBV7-3
CDR3: CASSQESSGVSNEQFF; J: TRBJ2-1; size: .; V: TRBV4-1
CDR3: CSVQGDNYGYTF; J: TRBJ1-2; size: .; V: TRBV29-1
CDR3: CASSTGFHYGYTF; J: TRBJ1-2; size: .; V: TRBV21-1
CDR3: CASSYPTSGYGYTF; J: TRBJ1-2; size: .; V: TRBV6-5
CDR3: CASSTGVGELFF; J: TRBJ2-2; size: few; V: TRBV9
CDR3: CASSLQASNEKLFF; J: TRBJ1-4; size: .; V: TRBV11-2
CDR3: CASSWRDGGRETQYF; J: TRBJ2-5; size: .; V: TRBV5-4
CDR3: CASSQENWIASTGELFF; J: TRBJ2-2; size: .; V: TRBV4-2
CDR3: CAISESDGRKYF; J: TRBJ2-7; size: .; V: TRBV10-3
CDR3: CASSGSGGTDTQYF; J: TRBJ2-3; size: .; V: TRBV9
CDR3: CASSLGGSYNEQFF; J: TRBJ2-1; size: .; V: TRBV28
CDR3: CASSLAGGQYNEQFF; J: TRBJ2-1; size: .; V: TRBV7-2
CDR3: CASSPSTRRMAGGKAFF; J: TRBJ1-1; size: few; V: TRBV4-3
CDR3: CASSLNSGLQGEKLFF; J: TRBJ1-4; size: once; V: TRBV7-8
CDR3: CASSSGTADQPQHF; J: TRBJ1-5; size: .; V: TRBV5-1
CDR3: CASTRLAVGATDTQYF; J: TRBJ2-3; size: .; V: TRBV2
CDR3: CASSSVYQPQHF; J: TRBJ1-5; size: .; V: TRBV5-6
CDR3: CSVADEQFF; J: TRBJ2-1; size: .; V: TRBV29-1
CDR3: CASSEFGWGESNEQFF; J: TRBJ2-1; size: .; V: TRBV25-1
CDR3: CASSYSLADSPLHF; J: TRBJ1-6; size: few; V: TRBV6-6
CDR3: CAISPSGAGLGGYTF; J: TRBJ1-2; size: .; V: TRBV27
CDR3: CASGDREFYEQYF; J: TRBJ2-7; size: .; V: TRBV28
CDR3: CASSPDGENIQYF; J: TRBJ2-4; size: .; V: TRBV21-1
CDR3: CASSSPAGKDTQYF; J: TRBJ2-3; size: once; V: TRBV11-3
CDR3: CASSLVGKKNRRGEKLFF; J: TRBJ1-4; size: few; V: TRBV7-9
CDR3: CASSPLEKKSADTQYF; J: TRBJ2-3; size: .; V: TRBV25-1
CDR3: CATSVGGPSGANVLTF; J: TRBJ2-6; size: few; V: TRBV15
CDR3: CASRLGQGRNTDTQYF; J: TRBJ2-3; size: .; V: TRBV11-2
CDR3: CASSSDRVETQYF; J: TRBJ2-5; size: .; V: TRBV7-7
CDR3: CASSLAEVLGEAFF; J: TRBJ1-1; size: .; V: TRBV5-1
CDR3: CASSMGVSGRNIQYF; J: TRBJ2-4; size: .; V: TRBV19
CDR3: CASSRDMGLTEAFF; J: TRBJ1-1; size: .; V: TRBV7-6
CDR3: CASSQEDRESYEQYF; J: .; size: .; V: TRBV4-1
CDR3: CASSLDPPGATEAFF; J: TRBJ1-1; size: few; V: TRBV11-2
CDR3: CASSAGGGNNEQFF; J: TRBJ2-1; size: few; V: TRBV14
CDR3: CASSPGTAYEQYF; J: TRBJ2-7; size: .; V: TRBV6-4
CDR3: CASSLSGPAGGTQYF; J: TRBJ2-3; size: .; V: TRBV27
CDR3: CASSTSSGQETQYF; J: TRBJ2-5; size: .; V: TRBV5-1
CDR3: CASSFERAQETQYF; J: TRBJ2-5; size: .; V: TRBV7-2
CDR3: CASSGGGQIYNSPLHF; J: TRBJ1-6; size: .; V: TRBV5-6
CDR3: CASRGTGRYEQYF; J: TRBJ2-7; size: once; V: TRBV28
CDR3: CASSVAVDSYNSPLHF; J: TRBJ1-6; size: .; V: TRBV9
CDR3: CASSPRDRERYGYTF; J: TRBJ1-2; size: .; V: TRBV5-1
CDR3: CASSPPGQSQETQYF; J: TRBJ2-5; size: .; V: TRBV4-2